What follows are 3 T cell receptor beta chains derived from one specimen sequenced in a study of cytomegalovirus exposure and HLA in healthy donors. Assay: immunoSEQ multiplex PCR; the TCRdb copy retains only in-frame clones and omits some. The sample comprises 250,000 to 400,000 clones, approximately 85% of which are singletons, and around 0.91% rests with the top ten. The sequenced sample was PBMCs. These TCRs come from a man aged 30 to 39 in good health and CMV-seronegative.

This chain uses TRBV25-1 with TRBJ2-3, with 14 nucleotides matching TRBD2. This CDR3 spans 15 amino acids. Germline lookup yields CDR1 MGHDK and CDR2 SYGVNS. J gave up 5 bases and V 4 bases, and 2 bases lay outside the gene matches. CDR3 sequence: CASSGTSGGKDTQYF. The CDR3 DNA is TGTGCCAGCAGTGGGACTAGCGGGGGGAAAGATACGCAGTATTTT.

The V and J genes are TRBV7-9 and TRBJ2-7; 7 bases are a match to TRBD2. The CDR3 totals 16 residues. The junction had 10 bases not matched to a gene; V was cut back by 5 bases and J by 0 bases. The germline V gene encodes CDR1 SEHNR and CDR2 FQNEAQ (reference sequence). The CDR3 loop is CASSPRAGGTSYEQYF. CDR3 in DNA: TGTGCCAGCAGCCCACGTGCCGGGGGGACCTCCTACGAGCAGTACTTC.

This clone was observed a handful of times. J is TRBJ1-6 and V is TRBV5-1; the match to TRBD1 covers 10 bases. The CDR3 length is 15 residues. Per germline, CDR1 SGHRS and CDR2 YFSETQ. V gave up 1 base and J gave up 10 bases; unmatched junction bases: 5. CDR3 region: CASSLPGTGASPLHF. CDR3 DNA: TGCGCCAGCAGCTTGCCCGGGACAGGGGCCTCACCCCTCCACTTT.